This TCR beta chain was profiled in a study of T cell changes during pregnancy in multiple sclerosis. The length of the CDR3 is 15 residues. Trimming cost V 1 base and J 0 bases, with 9 bases left between them. Germline-derived CDR1 and CDR2 are SGHTA and FQGTGA. The assay was immunoSEQ multiplex PCR, and TCRdb's table has in-frame clones only and misses some. The repertoire holds more than 35,000 clones, with roughly 89% as singletons. The rearrangement joins TRBV7-3 to TRBJ1-2; unclear D gene. This sequence was found in a female donor with multiple sclerosis, enrolled in a pregnancy study. The sample consisted of CD4+ T cells from peripheral blood mononuclear cells, taken in the second trimester of pregnancy. The CDR3 sequence: CASSLNPGANYGYTF. CDR3 coding DNA: TGTGCCAGCAGCTTAAACCCGGGAGCTAACTATGGCTACACCTTC.